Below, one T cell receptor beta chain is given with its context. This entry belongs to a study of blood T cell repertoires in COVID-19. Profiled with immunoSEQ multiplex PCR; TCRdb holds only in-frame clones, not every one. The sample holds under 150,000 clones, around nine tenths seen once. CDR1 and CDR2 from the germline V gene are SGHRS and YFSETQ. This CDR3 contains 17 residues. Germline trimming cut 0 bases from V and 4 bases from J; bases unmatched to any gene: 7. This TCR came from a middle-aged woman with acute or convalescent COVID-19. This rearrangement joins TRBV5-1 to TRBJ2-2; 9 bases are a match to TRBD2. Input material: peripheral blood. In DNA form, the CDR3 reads TGCGCCAGCAGCTTGGGGGAGACTAGCGGATTCACCGGGGAGCTGTTTTTT. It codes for CASSLGETSGFTGELFF.